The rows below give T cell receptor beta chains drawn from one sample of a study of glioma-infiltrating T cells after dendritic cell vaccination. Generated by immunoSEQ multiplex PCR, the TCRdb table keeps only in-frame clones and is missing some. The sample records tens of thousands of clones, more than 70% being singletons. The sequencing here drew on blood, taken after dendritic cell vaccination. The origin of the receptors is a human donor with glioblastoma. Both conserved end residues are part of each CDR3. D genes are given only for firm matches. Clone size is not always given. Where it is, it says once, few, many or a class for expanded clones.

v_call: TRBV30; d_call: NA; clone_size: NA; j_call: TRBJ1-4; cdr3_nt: TGTGCCTGGAGTGTACTTGGGGCAGGGGTACCCCAACTGTTTTTT; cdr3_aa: CAWSVLGAGVPQLFF
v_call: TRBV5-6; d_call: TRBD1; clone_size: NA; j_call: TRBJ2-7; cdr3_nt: TGTGCCAGCAGCGACGGGACAGTCTCCTACGAGCAGTACTTC; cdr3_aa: CASSDGTVSYEQYF
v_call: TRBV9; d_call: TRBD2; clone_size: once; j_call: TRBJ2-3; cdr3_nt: TGTGCCAGCAGCGCCCTAGCGGGGAGAAGCACAGATACGCAGTATTTT; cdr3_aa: CASSALAGRSTDTQYF
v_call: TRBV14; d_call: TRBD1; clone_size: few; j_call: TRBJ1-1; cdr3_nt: TGTGCCAGCAGCCAGACAGGGTTTACTGAAGCTTTCTTT; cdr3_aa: CASSQTGFTEAFF
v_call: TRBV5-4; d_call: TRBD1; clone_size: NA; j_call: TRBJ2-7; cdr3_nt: TGTGCCAGCAGCTTGGGCGACAGGGGTAACTACGAGCAGTACTTC; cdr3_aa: CASSLGDRGNYEQYF
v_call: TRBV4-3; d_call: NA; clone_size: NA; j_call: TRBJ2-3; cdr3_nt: TGCGCCAGCAGCCAAGAATCGGCGAACGGGGGAAGAGATACGCAGTATTTT; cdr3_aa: CASSQESANGGRDTQYF
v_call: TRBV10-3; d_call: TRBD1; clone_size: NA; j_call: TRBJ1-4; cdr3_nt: TGTGCCATCAGTGAGGGGACAGGGAATGAAAAACTGTTTTTT; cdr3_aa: CAISEGTGNEKLFF
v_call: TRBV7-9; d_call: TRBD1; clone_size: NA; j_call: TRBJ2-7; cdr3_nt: TGTGCCAGCAGCTTAGGGAGGACAGGCCCCTACGAGCAGTACTTC; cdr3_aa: CASSLGRTGPYEQYF
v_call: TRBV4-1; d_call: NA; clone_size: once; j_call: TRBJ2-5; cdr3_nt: TGCGCCAGCAGCCAAGATCTCCGCCCGGGATTGGAGACCCAGTACTTC; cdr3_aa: CASSQDLRPGLETQYF
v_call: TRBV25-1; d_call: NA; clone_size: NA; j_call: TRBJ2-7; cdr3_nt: TGTGCCAGCAGTAACGGAGGCGGGGGCTTTACCGACGAGCAGTACTTC; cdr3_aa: CASSNGGGGFTDEQYF
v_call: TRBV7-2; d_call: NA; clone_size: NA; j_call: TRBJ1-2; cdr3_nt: TGTGCCAGCAGCTCAAACAGGGATCGGAATGGCTACACCTTC; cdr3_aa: CASSSNRDRNGYTF
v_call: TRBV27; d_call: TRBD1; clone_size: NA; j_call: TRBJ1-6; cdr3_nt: TGTGCCAGCAGTTTCCGAGACAGGGGGAGTAATTCACCCCTCCACTTT; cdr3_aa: CASSFRDRGSNSPLHF
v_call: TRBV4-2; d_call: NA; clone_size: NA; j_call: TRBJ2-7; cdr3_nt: TGTGCCAGCAGCCAAGTCAAGGGGGGGGCCTACGAGCAGTACTTC; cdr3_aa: CASSQVKGGAYEQYF
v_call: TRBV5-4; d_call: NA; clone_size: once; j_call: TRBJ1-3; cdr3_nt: TGTGCCAGCAGCTTGGCTGGAGGGCCGACCATATATTTT; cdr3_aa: CASSLAGGPTIYF
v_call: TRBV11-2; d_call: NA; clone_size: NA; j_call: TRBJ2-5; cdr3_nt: TGTGCCAGCAGCTTAGGTCGGTCGTGGAGGGGTTACCAAGAGACCCAGTACTTC; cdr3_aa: CASSLGRSWRGYQETQYF
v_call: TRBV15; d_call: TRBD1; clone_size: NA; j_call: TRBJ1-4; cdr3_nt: TGTGCCACCAGCAGTCCCGGGACAGGGGTACCTCACGAAAAACTGTTTTTT; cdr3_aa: CATSSPGTGVPHEKLFF
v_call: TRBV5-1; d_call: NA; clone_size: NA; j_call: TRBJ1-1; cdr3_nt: TGCGCCAGCAGCTTGGGGGGGACAATGAACACTGAAGCTTTCTTT; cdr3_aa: CASSLGGTMNTEAFF
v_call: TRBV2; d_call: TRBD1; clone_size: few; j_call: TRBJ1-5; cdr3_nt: TGTGCCAGCAGTGCAAATCGACAGGGGGTACAGCCCCAGCATTTT; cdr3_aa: CASSANRQGVQPQHF
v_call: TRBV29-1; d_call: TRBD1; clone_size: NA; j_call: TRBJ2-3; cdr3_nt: TGCAGCGTTGTAGGACAGGGAGTCGGATATACGCAGTATTTT; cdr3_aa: CSVVGQGVGYTQYF
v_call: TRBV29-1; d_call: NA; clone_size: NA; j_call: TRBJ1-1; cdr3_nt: TGCAGCGTTGGCAGGTTTCAACTCGACACTGAAGCTTTCTTT; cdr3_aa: CSVGRFQLDTEAFF
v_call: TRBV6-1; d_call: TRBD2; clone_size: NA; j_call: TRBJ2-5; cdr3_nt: TGTGCCAGCAGTGGTCTAGCGGGGGGAGGAGAGACCCAGTACTTC; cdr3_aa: CASSGLAGGGETQYF
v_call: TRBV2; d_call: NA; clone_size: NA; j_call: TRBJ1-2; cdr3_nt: TGTGCCAGCAACAGGGACAACTTCTATGGCTACACCTTC; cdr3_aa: CASNRDNFYGYTF
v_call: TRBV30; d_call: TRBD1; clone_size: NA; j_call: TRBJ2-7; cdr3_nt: TGTGCCTGGAGCACAGGGGGCGTTAAGTACGAGCAGTACTTC; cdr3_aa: CAWSTGGVKYEQYF
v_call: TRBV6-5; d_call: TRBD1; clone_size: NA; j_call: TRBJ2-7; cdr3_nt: TGTGCCAGCAGCTACCGGACAGGGAGGTCGTACGAGCAGTACTTC; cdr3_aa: CASSYRTGRSYEQYF
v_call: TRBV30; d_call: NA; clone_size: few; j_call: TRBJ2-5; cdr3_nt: TGTGCCTGGAGTAGGGGGGGCCTGCCGGAGACCCAGTACTTC; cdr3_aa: CAWSRGGLPETQYF
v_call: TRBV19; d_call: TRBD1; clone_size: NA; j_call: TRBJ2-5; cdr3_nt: TGTGCCAGTAGTATCGGCCCGGGACAGGGACAAGAGACCCAGTACTTC; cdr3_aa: CASSIGPGQGQETQYF
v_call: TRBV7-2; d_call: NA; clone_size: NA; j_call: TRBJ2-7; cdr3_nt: TGTGCCAGCAGCGCCACAGGGCGTGGGGAATACGAGCAGTACTTC; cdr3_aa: CASSATGRGEYEQYF
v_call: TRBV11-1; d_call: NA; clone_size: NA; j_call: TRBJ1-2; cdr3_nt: TGTGCCAGCAGCCCTACAGGATTTCATTATGGCTACACCTTC; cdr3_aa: CASSPTGFHYGYTF
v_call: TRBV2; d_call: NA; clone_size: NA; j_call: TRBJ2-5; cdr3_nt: TGTGCCAGCAGTGAACGGGGGGCGGATCAAGAGACCCAGTACTTC; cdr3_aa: CASSERGADQETQYF
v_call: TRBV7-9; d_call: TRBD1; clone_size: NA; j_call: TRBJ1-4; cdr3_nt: TGTGCCAGCAGGACAGGGGTCGAAAAACTGTTTTTT; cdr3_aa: CASRTGVEKLFF
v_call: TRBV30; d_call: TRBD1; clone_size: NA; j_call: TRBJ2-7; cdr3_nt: TGTGCCTGGAGCACGGGACAGGGGGAATTCTACGAGCAGTACTTC; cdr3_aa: CAWSTGQGEFYEQYF
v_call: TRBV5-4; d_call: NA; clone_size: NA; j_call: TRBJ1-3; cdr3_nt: TGTGCCAGCAGCCCCGGGGGGGGCGGAAACACCATATATTTT; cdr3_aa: CASSPGGGGNTIYF
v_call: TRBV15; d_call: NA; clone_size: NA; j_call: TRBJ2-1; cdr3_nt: TGTGCCACCGCGGGCCGCCAGGGGAAAGAGCAGTTCTTC; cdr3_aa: CATAGRQGKEQFF
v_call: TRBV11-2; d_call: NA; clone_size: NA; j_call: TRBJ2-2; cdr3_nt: TGTGCCAGCAGGGAGGGATTCATACAGAACACCGGGGAGCTGTTTTTT; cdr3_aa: CASREGFIQNTGELFF